This T cell receptor (beta chain) was obtained from a study of CD8+ T cells in alopecia areata. Reverse transcription of extracted RNA yielded cDNA, which provided the sequencing template. This table comes from immunoSEQ multiplex PCR, and its TCRdb copy is limited to in-frame clones, with some not included. The table shows about 180,000 clones, with roughly 53% occurring only once. The germline CDR1 and CDR2 sequences are LGHNA and YSLEER. The CDR3 extends over 14 amino acids. V gave up 1 base and J gave up 3 bases, with 10 bases separating them. Treatment meaning: oral pan-JAK inhibitor, 5-10 mg twice daily.

The sample was CD8+ T cells sorted from blood, taken at week 24, from a patient treated with tofacitinib. V usage is TRBV4-3 and J usage is TRBJ2-7; a weak D match, TRBD1 (6 bases). This receptor was taken from a human donor with alopecia areata. The CDR3 sequence is CASSQGSGDYEQYF. CDR3 in DNA: TGCGCCAGCAGCCAAGGTTCAGGGGACTACGAGCAGTACTTC.